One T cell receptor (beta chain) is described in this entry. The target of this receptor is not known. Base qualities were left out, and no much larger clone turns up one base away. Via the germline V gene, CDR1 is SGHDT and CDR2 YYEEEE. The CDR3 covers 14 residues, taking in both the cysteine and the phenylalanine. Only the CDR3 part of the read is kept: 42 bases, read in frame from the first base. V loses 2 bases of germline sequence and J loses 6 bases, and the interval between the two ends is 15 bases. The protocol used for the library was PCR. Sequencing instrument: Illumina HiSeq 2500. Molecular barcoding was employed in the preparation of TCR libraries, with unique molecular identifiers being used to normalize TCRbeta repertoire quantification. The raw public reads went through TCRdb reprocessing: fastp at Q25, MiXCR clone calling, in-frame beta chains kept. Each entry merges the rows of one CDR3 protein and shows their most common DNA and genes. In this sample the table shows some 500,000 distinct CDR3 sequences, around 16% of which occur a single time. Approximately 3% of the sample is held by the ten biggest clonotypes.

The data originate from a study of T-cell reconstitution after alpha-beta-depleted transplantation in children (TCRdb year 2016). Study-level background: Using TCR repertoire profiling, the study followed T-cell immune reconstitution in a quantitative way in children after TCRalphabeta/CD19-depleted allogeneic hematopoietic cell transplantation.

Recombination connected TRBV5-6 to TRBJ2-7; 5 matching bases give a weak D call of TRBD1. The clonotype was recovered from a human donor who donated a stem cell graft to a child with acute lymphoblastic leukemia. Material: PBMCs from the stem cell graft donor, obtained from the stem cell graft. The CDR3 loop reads CASSLPQGPGEQYF. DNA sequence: TGTGCCAGCAGCTTACCCCAGGGCCCCGGCGAGCAGTACTTC. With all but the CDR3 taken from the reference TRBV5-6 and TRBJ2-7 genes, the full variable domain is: DAGVTQSPTHLIKTRGQQVTLRCSPKSGHDTVSWYQQALGQGPQFIFQYYEEEERQRGNFPDRFSGHQFPNYSSELNVNALLLGDSALYLCASSLPQGPGEQYFGPGTRLTVT.